This is a list of T cell receptor beta chains from one sample in a study of blood T cells in healthy people across ages. Each CDR3 protein gets one entry after TCRdb re-called the 5' RACE reads with MiXCR. This table holds approximately 1.5 million distinct CDR3 sequences, roughly 32% found once. Sequencing used blood. The receptors derive from a young woman in good health. Both conserved end residues are part of each CDR3. D genes are given only for firm matches. Size tells how often a clone was seen (once, few, many) or the class of an expanded clone, and some rows leave it out.

j_gene: TRBJ2-5; d_gene: .; abundance: many; v_gene: TRBV12-3/TRBV12-4; CDR3aa: CASNRRGETQYF; CDR3nt: TGTGCCAGCAACCGTCGGGGGGAGACCCAGTACTTC
j_gene: TRBJ2-1; d_gene: .; abundance: .; v_gene: TRBV4-2; CDR3aa: CASSQQGTRGGEQFF; CDR3nt: TGTGCCAGCAGCCAACAAGGGACCCGAGGGGGTGAGCAGTTCTTC
j_gene: TRBJ1-6; d_gene: .; abundance: .; v_gene: TRBV20-1; CDR3aa: CSASGVGGSNSPLHF; CDR3nt: TGCAGTGCTTCGGGGGTTGGGGGGAGTAATTCACCCCTCCACTTT
j_gene: TRBJ1-4; d_gene: .; abundance: few; v_gene: TRBV7-2; CDR3aa: CASSSGVTNEKLFF; CDR3nt: TGTGCCAGCAGCTCGGGGGTAACTAATGAAAAACTGTTTTTT
j_gene: TRBJ2-1; d_gene: TRBD2; abundance: many; v_gene: TRBV15; CDR3aa: CATSRDPGGSGRGEQFF; CDR3nt: TGTGCCACCAGCAGAGATCCCGGGGGAAGCGGGAGAGGTGAGCAGTTCTTC
j_gene: TRBJ2-3; d_gene: .; abundance: many; v_gene: TRBV29-1; CDR3aa: CSVGWGGTDTQYF; CDR3nt: TGCAGCGTTGGGTGGGGAGGCACAGATACGCAGTATTTT
j_gene: TRBJ2-3; d_gene: TRBD2; abundance: .; v_gene: TRBV3-1; CDR3aa: CASSPGGENTQYF; CDR3nt: TGTGCCAGCAGCCCGGGGGGTGAGAATACGCAGTATTTT
j_gene: TRBJ1-2; d_gene: .; abundance: many; v_gene: TRBV7-9; CDR3aa: CASSLGVYGYTF; CDR3nt: TGTGCCAGCAGCTTAGGGGTGTATGGCTACACCTTC
j_gene: TRBJ2-7; d_gene: .; abundance: few; v_gene: TRBV7-2; CDR3aa: CASSPHPSSYEQYF; CDR3nt: TGTGCCAGCAGCCCTCACCCTAGCTCCTACGAGCAGTACTTC
j_gene: TRBJ2-7; d_gene: .; abundance: once; v_gene: TRBV2; CDR3aa: CASKPSGGSYEQYF; CDR3nt: TGTGCCAGCAAACCCAGTGGGGGTAGCTACGAGCAGTACTTC
j_gene: TRBJ2-7; d_gene: .; abundance: .; v_gene: TRBV27; CDR3aa: CASGPNNEQYF; CDR3nt: TGTGCCAGCGGACCTAACAACGAGCAGTACTTC